Shown below are 27 T cell receptor beta chains from a single sample sequenced in a study of vaccination effects on CD4 cells after COVID-19. Before sequencing took place, the ViraFEST assay used viral peptide pools to expand antigen-specific CD4+ T cells. Isolation of CD4+ T cells took place after 10 to 11 days of culture. Vaccine recipients, nucleocapsid antibody negative, had no prior SARS-CoV-2 infection. Measured with immunoSEQ multiplex PCR; TCRdb has only the in-frame clones, and not every one. Of 20,000 to 25,000 clones in the sample, about two thirds are singletons; the top ten hold approximately 13%. Their recognized antigens are unknown. Source: CD4+ T cells from PBMCs cultured with HCoV-OC43 spike peptides, taken before COVID-19 vaccination. Specified subset: HCoV-OC43 spike overlapping peptide pool stimulation. Source of these receptors: a human donor who received a COVID-19 vaccine.

The rearrangement joins TRBV29-1 to TRBJ1-6; D is uncertain. In germline, CDR1 is SQVTM, CDR2 ANQGSEA. This CDR3 is built from 13 residues. The chain's CDR3 is CSFRSSYNSPLHF. CDR3 coding DNA: TGCAGTTTCAGGAGCTCCTATAATTCACCCCTCCACTTT.

The V call is TRBV4-1, the J call TRBJ2-5; D remains unclear. Germline V CDR1 and CDR2: MGHRA, YSYEKL. CDR3 length: 13 residues. Trimming stripped 3 bases from V and 5 bases from J, with 10 bases between. CDR3 sequence (DNA): TGCGCCAGCAGCCAGGTTGGTTTGGAGACCCAGTACTTC. Its translation is CASSQVGLETQYF.

This chain connects TRBV14 to TRBJ2-7; 8 positions agree with TRBD2. The CDR3 is made up of 15 amino acids. Looked up from germline, CDR1 is SGHDN and CDR2 is FVKESK. Losses at the gene ends were 5 bases for V and 2 bases for J; bases not matched to a gene: 8. CDR3 amino acids: CASSERLARTYEQYF. The CDR3 coding sequence is TGTGCCAGCAGCGAGCGACTAGCGAGAACCTACGAGCAGTACTTC. Complete variable domain (other parts from reference TRBV14 and TRBJ2-7): EAGVTQFPSHSVIEKGQTVTLRCDPISGHDNLYWYRRVMGKEIKFLLHFVKESKQDESGMPNNRFLAERTGGTYSTLKVQPAELEDSGVYFCASSERLARTYEQYFGPGTRLTVT.

This chain links TRBV5-4 with TRBJ2-4; possibly TRBD1 or TRBD2 for D (5 bases each). Germline V gene data show CDR1 as SGHNT and CDR2 as YYREEE (reference sequence). Trimming left V 0 bases short and J 0 bases short, with 7 bases between. CDR3 size: 15 residues. The CDR3 spells CASSLAGAAKNIQYF. For the CDR3, the DNA is TGTGCCAGCAGCTTGGCCGGGGCAGCCAAAAACATTCAGTACTTC. The variable domain in full, with the rest retrieved from reference TRBV5-4 and TRBJ2-4, is ETGVTQSPTHLIKTRGQQVTLRCSSQSGHNTVSWYQQALGQGPQFIFQYYREEENGRGNFPPRFSGLQFPNYSSELNVNALELDDSALYLCASSLAGAAKNIQYFGAGTRLSVL.

CDR3 nucleotide sequence: TGCGCCAGCAGCCAAGTAGACATGGGCTTTGGCACCGGGGAGCTGTTTTTT. Amino acids: CASSQVDMGFGTGELFF. V usage is TRBV4-1 and J usage is TRBJ2-2; no clear D gene. The germline V gene encodes CDR1 MGHRA and CDR2 YSYEKL. The V gene lost 1 base and the J gene lost 4 bases, with 16 bases spanning the gap. The CDR3 sequence is 17 residues long.

This clone has just one count. V is TRBV6-2 or TRBV6-3 and J is TRBJ2-7, with TRBD2 as a possible D gene (7 bases). This CDR3 contains 14 residues. Germline V gene sequence: CDR1 MNHEY, CDR2 SVGEGT. The germline V and J ends were trimmed by 5 bases and 4 bases, with 15 bases remaining between them. The DNA of the CDR3 is TGTGCCAGCAGTCCCCGGGGGGCCATGTACGAGCAGTACTTC. Translated, it gives CASSPRGAMYEQYF.

This clone was detected only once. This sequence joins TRBV5-6 and TRBJ1-1; TRBD1 matches at 7 bases. The CDR3 loop spans 13 amino acids. V was clipped by 4 bases and J by 5 bases; unmatched bases: 5. Germline V gene data show CDR1 as SGHDT and CDR2 as YYEEEE. CDR3 nucleotide sequence: TGTGCCAGCAGCAAACAGGGGAGGACTGAAGCTTTCTTT. Protein product: CASSKQGRTEAFF.

V and J are TRBV18 and TRBJ1-1, with 9 positions matching TRBD1. The CDR3 sequence is 16 residues long. The V gene end was trimmed by 4 bases and the J gene end by 2 bases; junction bases not matched to a gene: 8. Germline CDR1 reads KGHSH; CDR2 reads LQKENI. The CDR3 region is CASSQGTGRANTEAFF. DNA of the CDR3: TGTGCCAGCTCACAGGGGACAGGGAGGGCTAACACTGAAGCTTTCTTT.

V usage is TRBV10-1 and J usage is TRBJ2-3; the match to TRBD1 covers 8 bases. The V and J ends lost 5 bases and 2 bases, in that order; junction bases with no gene match: 3. This CDR3 is 14 amino acids long. CDR1 WNHNN and CDR2 SYGVQD come from the germline V gene (reference sequence). DNA of the CDR3: TGCGCCAGCAGTCAGGACAGGGTCACAGATACGCAGTATTTT. It is translated as CASSQDRVTDTQYF.

The sample holds a few counts of this clone. The chain combines TRBV4-1 with TRBJ1-2, with a tentative D call TRBD1 (5 bases). Germline V lookup: CDR1 MGHRA, CDR2 YSYEKL. This CDR3 comprises 16 residues. V lost 0 bases, J lost 4 bases, and 15 bases lay in between. As DNA, the CDR3 is TGCGCCAGCAGCCAAGATGTTGCAGGGCGAAGCTATGGCTACACCTTC. It is translated as CASSQDVAGRSYGYTF.

The V and J genes are TRBV14 and TRBJ1-2; D gene uncertain. Trimming took 4 bases from V and 8 from J, leaving 17 bases between them. Germline CDR1 SGHDN, CDR2 FVKESK. The CDR3 length is 14 residues. CDR3 loop: CASSPAQVPWGYTF. CDR3 bases: TGTGCCAGCAGCCCAGCCCAAGTTCCCTGGGGCTACACCTTC.

The chain is built from TRBV10-3 and TRBJ2-1; TRBD2 agrees at 13 bases. V shed 10 bases and J 2 bases; nucleotides not matched to a gene: 5. Germline values: CDR1 ENHRY, CDR2 SYGVKD. The CDR3 spans 15 residues. DNA of the CDR3: TGTGCCACAACTGGGACTAGCGGGACCTACAATGAGCAGTTCTTC. Protein: CATTGTSGTYNEQFF.

The chain uses TRBV11-1 and TRBJ2-6; D is ambiguous. This CDR3 contains 16 residues. Per the germline V gene, CDR1 is SGHAT and CDR2 is FQDESV (reference sequence). Trimming removed 5 bases from V and 0 bases from J, with 11 bases in between. CDR3 sequence: CASSPPGYSGANVLTF. As DNA, the CDR3 is TGTGCCAGCAGCCCTCCGGGCTACTCTGGGGCCAACGTCCTGACTTTC.

The chain joins TRBV5-5 to TRBJ2-7; D remains ambiguous. Germline V gene sequence: CDR1 SGHKS, CDR2 YYEKEE (reference sequence). With 4 bases removed from V and 3 bases from J, the gap between germline ends came to 14 bases. This CDR3 spans 14 amino acids. The CDR3 DNA is TGTGCCAGCAGCGAAAGTTGGAGTTTCTACGAGCAGTACTTC. As protein: CASSESWSFYEQYF.

The chain carries TRBV2 and TRBJ1-2; D not resolved. CDR1 SNHLY and CDR2 FYNNEI come from the germline V gene. Trimming removed 3 bases from V and 2 bases from J, with 7 bases in between. The CDR3 sequence is 13 residues long. This CDR3 is CASSEVGNYGYTF. The DNA for the CDR3 is TGTGCCAGCAGTGAGGTCGGCAACTATGGCTACACCTTC.

The sample holds a few counts of this clone. J is TRBJ1-3 and V is TRBV7-9; the D is unclear. From germline, CDR1 is SEHNR and CDR2 FQNEAQ (reference sequence). The V end lost 1 base, the J end lost 4 bases, and 8 bases lay between the germline ends. The CDR3 extends over 14 amino acids. Written as DNA, the CDR3 is TGTGCCAGCAGCTTAGGTAACAGCGGAAACACCATATATTTT. It translates to CASSLGNSGNTIYF. Based on the CDR3 plus reference TRBV7-9 and TRBJ1-3, the full variable domain is DTGVSQNPRHKITKRGQNVTFRCDPISEHNRLYWYRQTLGQGPEFLTYFQNEAQLEKSRLLSDRFSAERPKGSFSTLEIQRTEQGDSAMYLCASSLGNSGNTIYFGEGSWLTVV.

The V and J genes are TRBV10-1 and TRBJ2-7; 12 bases fit TRBD1. CDR1 is WNHNN, CDR2 SYGVQD, per germline (reference sequence). V trimming: 4 bases; J trimming: 0 bases; junction bases outside the gene matches: 1. The CDR3 length is 15 residues. CDR3 sequence: CASSGDRGHSYEQYF. Here the CDR3 DNA reads TGCGCCAGCAGTGGGGACAGGGGGCACTCCTACGAGCAGTACTTC.

The chain links TRBV6-5 to TRBJ2-2, with a weak D call TRBD2 (5 bases). The germline V and J ends were trimmed by 5 bases and 4 bases, with 14 bases remaining between them. Germline V gene sequence: CDR1 MNHEY, CDR2 SVGAGI. This CDR3 is built from 15 residues. For the CDR3, the DNA is TGTGCCAGCAGTCCCCTGAAGCGGCCCACCGGGGAGCTGTTTTTT. Its translation is CASSPLKRPTGELFF.

The gene calls are TRBV5-6 and TRBJ1-2; D is ambiguous. V lost 0 bases and J lost 8, with 11 bases in between. Germline V gene lookup returns CDR1 SGHDT and CDR2 YYEEEE. This CDR3 spans 13 amino acids. CDR3 sequence (DNA): TGTGCCAGCAGCTTGGATTGGGGAAGGGGCTACACCTTC. Translation gives CASSLDWGRGYTF.

The chain links TRBV27 to TRBJ2-1; weak D call: TRBD1 (7 bases). V was cut by 2 bases and J by 7 bases, with 12 bases left in between. The CDR3 runs to 14 residues. Germline values: CDR1 MNHEY, CDR2 SMNVEV (reference sequence). CDR3 sequence reads: CASSLSRGANEQFF. CDR3 coding DNA: TGTGCCAGCAGTTTAAGCAGGGGGGCGAATGAGCAGTTCTTC.

This clone was counted only a few times. The CDR3 is CASRARAEGYTF. CDR3 DNA sequence: TGTGCCAGCAGAGCTAGGGCAGAAGGCTACACCTTC. The V and J genes are TRBV5-6 and TRBJ1-2; D remains unclear. Trimming shortened V by 5 bases and J by 8 bases, and 13 bases separated the two germline ends. The germline V gene encodes CDR1 SGHDT and CDR2 YYEEEE. This CDR3 is 12 amino acids long.

J is TRBJ1-3 and V is TRBV11-2; unclear D gene. This CDR3 has 14 amino acids. The V gene's germline CDR1 is SGHAT and CDR2 FQNNGV. V lost 4 bases, J lost 0 bases, and 7 bases lay in between. The CDR3, as DNA: TGTGCCAGCAGCTCCCCCTCCTCTGGAAACACCATATATTTT. It codes for CASSSPSSGNTIYF.

The rearrangement uses TRBV3-1 (or the pseudogene TRBV3-2) and TRBJ1-5, with unresolved D. The CDR3 contains 14 residues. CDR1 LGHDT and CDR2 YNNKEL come from the germline V gene (reference sequence). V lost 1 base and J lost 10, with 14 bases in between. The CDR3 loop is CASSQVGSKGPQHF. In DNA form, the CDR3 reads TGTGCCAGCAGCCAAGTTGGTAGCAAAGGTCCCCAGCATTTT.

V and J are TRBV12-3 or TRBV12-4 and TRBJ1-5, with TRBD1 identical over 9 bases. The CDR3 covers 13 residues. The junction had 3 bases not matched to a gene; V was cut back by 6 bases and J by 6 bases. This CDR3 reads CASRTDRGQPQHF. The CDR3 DNA follows: TGTGCCAGCAGGACGGACAGGGGTCAGCCCCAGCATTTT.

J is TRBJ1-2 and V is TRBV6-1, with TRBD1 identical over 7 bases. The germline V gene has CDR1 MNHNS and CDR2 SASEGT. The length of the CDR3 is 14 residues. With V trimmed by 2 bases and J by 7 bases, 7 bases remained unmatched. CDR3 bases: TGTGCCAGCAGTGAAAGATGGGGACAGCGTGGCTACACCTTC. It translates to CASSERWGQRGYTF.

This sequence joins TRBV27 and TRBJ1-6; TRBD1 matches at 9 bases. CDR3 length equals 18 residues. Germline V gene data show CDR1 as MNHEY and CDR2 as SMNVEV (reference sequence). Losses at the gene ends were 2 bases for V and 6 bases for J; bases not matched to a gene: 11. The CDR3 sequence: CASSLTGGDWAANSPLHF. The CDR3 coding sequence is TGTGCCAGCAGTTTAACAGGGGGCGATTGGGCGGCTAATTCACCCCTCCACTTT.

This CDR3 is CASSPGRTSGDTQYF. CDR3 DNA: TGTGCCAGCAGCCCCGGACGGACTAGCGGAGATACGCAGTATTTT. The V gene is TRBV7-7, the J gene TRBJ2-3, with TRBD2 identical over 10 bases. The ends lost 5 bases at V and 5 bases at J; junction bases unmatched: 7. Germline V CDR1 and CDR2: SSHAT, FNYEAQ (reference sequence). This CDR3 is 15 amino acids long.